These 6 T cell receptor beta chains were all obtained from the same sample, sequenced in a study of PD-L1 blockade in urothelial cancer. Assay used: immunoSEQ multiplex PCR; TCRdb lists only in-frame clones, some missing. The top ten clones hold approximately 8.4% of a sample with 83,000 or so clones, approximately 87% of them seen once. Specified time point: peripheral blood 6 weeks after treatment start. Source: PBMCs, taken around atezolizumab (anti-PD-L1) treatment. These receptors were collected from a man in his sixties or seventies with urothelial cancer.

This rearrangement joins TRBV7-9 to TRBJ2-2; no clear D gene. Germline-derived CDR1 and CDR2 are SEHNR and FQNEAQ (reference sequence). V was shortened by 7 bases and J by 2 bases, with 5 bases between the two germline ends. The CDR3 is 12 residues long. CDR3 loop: CASTRNTGELFF. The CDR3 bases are TGTGCCAGCACCAGAAACACCGGGGAGCTGTTTTTT.

The CDR3 spells CASGVAGSLSEQYF. The DNA for the CDR3 is TGTGCCAGCGGCGTAGCGGGAAGCCTCTCCGAGCAGTACTTC. The V and J genes are TRBV5-6 and TRBJ2-7; TRBD2 agrees at 8 bases. After removal of 7 bases from V and 6 bases from J, the junction contained 12 bases not matched to a gene. The CDR3 has 14 amino acids. The germline CDR1 and CDR2 sequences are SGHDT and YYEEEE.

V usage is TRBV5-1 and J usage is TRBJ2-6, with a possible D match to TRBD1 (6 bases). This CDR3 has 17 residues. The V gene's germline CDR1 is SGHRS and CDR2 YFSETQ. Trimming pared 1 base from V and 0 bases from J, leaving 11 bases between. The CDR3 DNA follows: TGCGCCAGCAGCTTGACGACAGGACGCTCTGGGGCCAACGTCCTGACTTTC. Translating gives CASSLTTGRSGANVLTF.

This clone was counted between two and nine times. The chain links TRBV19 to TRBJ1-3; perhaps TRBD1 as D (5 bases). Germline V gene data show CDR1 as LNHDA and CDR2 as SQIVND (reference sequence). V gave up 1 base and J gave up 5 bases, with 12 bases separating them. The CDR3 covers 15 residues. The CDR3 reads CASSIVRQGRNTIYF. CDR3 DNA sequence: TGTGCCAGTAGTATAGTGCGGCAGGGTAGAAACACCATATATTTT. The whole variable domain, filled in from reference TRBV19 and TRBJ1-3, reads DGGITQSPKYLFRKEGQNVTLSCEQNLNHDAMYWYRQDPGQGLRLIYYSQIVNDFQKGDIAEGYSVSREKKESFPLTVTSAQKNPTAFYLCASSIVRQGRNTIYFGEGSWLTVV.

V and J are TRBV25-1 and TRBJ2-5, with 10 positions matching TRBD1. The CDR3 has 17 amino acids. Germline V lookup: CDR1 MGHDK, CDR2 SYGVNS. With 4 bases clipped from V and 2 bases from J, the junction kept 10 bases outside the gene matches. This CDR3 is CASSGQGADSLQETQYF. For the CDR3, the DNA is TGTGCCAGCAGTGGACAGGGGGCTGATAGTCTTCAAGAGACCCAGTACTTC.

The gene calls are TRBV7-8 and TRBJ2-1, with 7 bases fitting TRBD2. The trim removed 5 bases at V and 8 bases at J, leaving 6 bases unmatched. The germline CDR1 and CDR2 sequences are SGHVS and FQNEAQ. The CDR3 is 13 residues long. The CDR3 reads CASSQRLAYEQFF. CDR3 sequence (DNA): TGTGCCAGCAGCCAACGACTAGCCTATGAGCAGTTCTTC. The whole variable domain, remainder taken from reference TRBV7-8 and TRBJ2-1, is GAGVSQSPRYKVAKRGQDVALRCDPISGHVSLFWYQQALGQGPEFLTYFQNEAQLDKSGLPSDRFFAERPEGSVSTLKIQRTQQEDSAVYLCASSQRLAYEQFFGPGTRLTVL.